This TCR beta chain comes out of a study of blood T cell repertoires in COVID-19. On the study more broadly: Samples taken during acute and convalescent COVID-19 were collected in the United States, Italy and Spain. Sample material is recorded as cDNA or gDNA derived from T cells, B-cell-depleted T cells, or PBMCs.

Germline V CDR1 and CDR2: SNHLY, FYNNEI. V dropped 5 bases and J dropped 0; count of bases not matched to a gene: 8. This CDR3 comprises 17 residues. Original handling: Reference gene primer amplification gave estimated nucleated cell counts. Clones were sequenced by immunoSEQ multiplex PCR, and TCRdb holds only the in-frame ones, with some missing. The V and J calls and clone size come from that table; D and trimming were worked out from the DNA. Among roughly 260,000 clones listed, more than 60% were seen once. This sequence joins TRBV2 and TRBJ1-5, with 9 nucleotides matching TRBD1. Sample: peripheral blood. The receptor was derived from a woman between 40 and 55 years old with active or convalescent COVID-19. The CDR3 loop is CASSLGQGPYSNQPQHF. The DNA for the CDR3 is TGTGCCAGCAGTCTCGGACAGGGGCCCTATAGCAATCAGCCCCAGCATTTT.